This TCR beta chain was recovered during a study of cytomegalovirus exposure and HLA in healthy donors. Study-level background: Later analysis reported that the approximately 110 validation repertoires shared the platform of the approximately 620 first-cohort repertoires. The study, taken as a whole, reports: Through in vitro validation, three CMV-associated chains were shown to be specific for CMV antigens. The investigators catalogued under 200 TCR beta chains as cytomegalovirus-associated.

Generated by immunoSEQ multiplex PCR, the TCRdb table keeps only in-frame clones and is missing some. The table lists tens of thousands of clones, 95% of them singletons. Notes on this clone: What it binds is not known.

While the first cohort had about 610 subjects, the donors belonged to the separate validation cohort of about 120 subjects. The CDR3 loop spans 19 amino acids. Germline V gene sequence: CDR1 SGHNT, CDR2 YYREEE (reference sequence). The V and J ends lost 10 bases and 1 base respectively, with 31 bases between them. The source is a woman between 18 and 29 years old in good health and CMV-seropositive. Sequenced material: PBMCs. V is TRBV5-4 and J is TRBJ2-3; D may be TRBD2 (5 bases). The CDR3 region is CAGYDQEAHPFSGTDTQYF. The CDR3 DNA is TGTGCCGGCTACGACCAGGAGGCCCACCCATTCTCAGGCACAGATACGCAGTATTTT.